Presented here are 10 T cell receptor beta chains from one specimen sequenced in a study of T cell repertoires in cytomegalovirus infection. Their antigen targets remain unknown. TCRdb redid the calling of the reads with MiXCR, one entry per CDR3 protein. The sample records roughly 46,000 distinct CDR3 sequences, 20% to 25% being singletons. Specimen: PBMCs, sequenced either directly or after in vitro stimulation (not recorded which). The receptors derive from a human donor in good health (CMV status not recorded). Some clones in this sample may be carry-over from other donors' samples.

The chain links TRBV19 to TRBJ1-5, with D perhaps matching TRBD1 (5 bases). Trimming took 3 bases from V and 6 from J, leaving 15 bases between them. The CDR3 has 15 amino acids. The germline CDR1 and CDR2 sequences are LNHDA and SQIVND (reference sequence). For the CDR3, the DNA is TGTGCCAGTAGTATTCCCGGGGCCGGGATTCAGCCCCAGCATTTT. Translating gives CASSIPGAGIQPQHF.

In this sample, this clonotype turned up many times. V gene TRBV4-3 combines with J gene TRBJ1-2; 9 positions agree with TRBD1. The germline V gene has CDR1 LGHNA and CDR2 YSLEER. The CDR3 consists of 16 residues. Trimming took 4 bases from V and 4 from J; bases not matched to a gene: 10. The DNA for the CDR3 is TGCGCCAGCAGCCTCGCCTCCGGGACAGGGCTCTATGGCTACACCTTC. Translation: CASSLASGTGLYGYTF.

This clonotype was picked up many times. The V and J genes are TRBV7-9 and TRBJ1-4; D might be TRBD1 (6 bases). The ends were cut back, 3 bases at V and 7 bases at J, with 9 bases in the middle. The germline CDR1 and CDR2 sequences are SEHNR and FQNEAQ (reference sequence). The length of the CDR3 is 13 residues. CDR3 nucleotide sequence: TGTGCCAGCAGCTTCGGAGGGGGTGAAAAACTGTTTTTT. This sequence encodes CASSFGGGEKLFF.

This chain uses TRBV2 with TRBJ2-3; TRBD1 matches at 7 bases. V dropped 0 bases and J dropped 5; count of bases not matched to a gene: 5. The germline CDR1 and CDR2 sequences are SNHLY and FYNNEI. The CDR3 loop spans 15 amino acids. This chain's CDR3 is CASSEAPRTGDTQYF. In DNA, the CDR3 is TGTGCCAGCAGTGAAGCTCCAAGGACAGGAGATACGCAGTATTTT.

There are many counts of this clonotype. This chain joins TRBV12-3 or TRBV12-4 and TRBJ1-6; no firm D call. Trimming shortened V by 6 bases and J by 7 bases, and 19 bases separated the two germline ends. This CDR3 contains 16 residues. This CDR3 reads CASSHYLGRSNSPLHF. The DNA of the CDR3 is TGTGCCAGCAGCCACTACTTAGGACGGTCCAATTCACCCCTCCACTTT.

This clonotype was seen more than once but under ten times. The junction shows a germline mismatch at one end, possibly a read error. The CDR3 region has the DNA TGTGCCAGCAGTTTAGCGGGAGGGCCTCGGGGTGAGCAGTTCTTC. Amino acid sequence: CASSLAGGPRGEQFF. The V and J genes are TRBV11-2 and TRBJ2-1; TRBD2 matches 11 bases. Germline V CDR1 and CDR2: SGHAT, FQNNGV. This CDR3 region has 15 residues.

This clonotype was picked up many times. The CDR3 nucleotides read TGTGCCAGCGAGGTCTACGAGCAGTACTTC. Translation gives CASEVYEQYF. The gene calls are TRBV28 and TRBJ2-7; unclear D gene. Trimming removed 8 bases from V and 3 bases from J, with 5 bases in between. The CDR3 is 10 residues long. Germline loops: CDR1 MDHEN, CDR2 SYDVKM.

This clonotype has more than one count but fewer than ten. V gene TRBV12-3 or TRBV12-4 combines with J gene TRBJ1-5; D is uncertain. V was trimmed by 3 bases and J by 6 bases, leaving 9 bases between them. There are 13 residues in the CDR3. Here the CDR3 reads CASSFMPSQPQHF. DNA of the CDR3: TGTGCCAGCAGTTTCATGCCCAGTCAGCCCCAGCATTTT.

This clonotype is labeled as medium-sized. The V and J genes are TRBV7-6 and TRBJ1-1; the D is unclear. Per germline, CDR1 SGHVS and CDR2 FNYEAQ. The CDR3 contains 13 residues. Trimming stripped 1 base from V and 2 bases from J, with 5 bases between. This chain's CDR3 is CASSLGKNTEAFF. The CDR3 DNA reads as TGTGCCAGCAGCTTAGGGAAAAACACTGAAGCTTTCTTT. Full variable domain (remainder filled in from reference TRBV7-6 and TRBJ1-1): GAGVSQSPRYKVTKRGQDVALRCDPISGHVSLYWYRQALGQGPEFLTYFNYEAQQDKSGLPNDRFSAERPEGSISTLTIQRTEQRDSAMYRCASSLGKNTEAFFGQGTRLTVV.

The V gene is TRBV28, the J gene TRBJ1-5; TRBD1 aligns across 10 bases. The CDR3 loop spans 14 amino acids. Germline values: CDR1 MDHEN, CDR2 SYDVKM. J gave up 6 bases and V 4 bases, and 3 bases lay outside the gene matches. CDR3 nucleotides: TGTGCCAGCAGTTATCGACAGGGGGCTCAGCCCCAGCATTTT. Encoded protein: CASSYRQGAQPQHF.